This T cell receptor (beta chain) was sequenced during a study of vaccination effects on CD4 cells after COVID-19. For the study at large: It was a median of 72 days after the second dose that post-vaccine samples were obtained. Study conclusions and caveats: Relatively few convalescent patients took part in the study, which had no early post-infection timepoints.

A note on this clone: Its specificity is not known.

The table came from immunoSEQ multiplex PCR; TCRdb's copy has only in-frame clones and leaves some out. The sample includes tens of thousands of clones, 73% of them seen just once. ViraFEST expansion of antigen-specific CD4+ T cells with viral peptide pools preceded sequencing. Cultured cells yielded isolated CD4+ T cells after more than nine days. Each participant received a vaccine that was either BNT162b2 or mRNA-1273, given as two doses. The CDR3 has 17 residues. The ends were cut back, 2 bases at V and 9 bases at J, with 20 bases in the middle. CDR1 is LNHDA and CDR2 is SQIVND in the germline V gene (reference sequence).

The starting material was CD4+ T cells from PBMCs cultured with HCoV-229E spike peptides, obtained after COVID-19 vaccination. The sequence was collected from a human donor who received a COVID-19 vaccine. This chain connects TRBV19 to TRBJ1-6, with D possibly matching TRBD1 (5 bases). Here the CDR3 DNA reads TGTGCCAGTAGTATAAAATTCGCAGGGACGGTTTCTTCACCCCTCCACTTT. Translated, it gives CASSIKFAGTVSSPLHF.